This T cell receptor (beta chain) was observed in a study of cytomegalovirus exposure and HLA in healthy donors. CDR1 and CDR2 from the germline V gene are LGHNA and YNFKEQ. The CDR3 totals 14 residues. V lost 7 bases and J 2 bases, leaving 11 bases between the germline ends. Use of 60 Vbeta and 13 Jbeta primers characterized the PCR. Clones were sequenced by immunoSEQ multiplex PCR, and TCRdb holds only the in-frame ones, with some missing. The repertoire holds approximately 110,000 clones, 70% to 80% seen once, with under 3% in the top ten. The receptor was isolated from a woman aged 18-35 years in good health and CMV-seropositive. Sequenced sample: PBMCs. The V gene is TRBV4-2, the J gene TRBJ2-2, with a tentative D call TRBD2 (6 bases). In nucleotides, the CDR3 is TGTGCCAGCACCCAGGGACTTAACACCGGGGAGCTGTTTTTT. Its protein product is CASTQGLNTGELFF.